Sequencing of this TCR beta chain was carried out in a study of response to subunit inactivated influenza vaccine. Notes on this clonotype: The antigen is undetermined.

This CDR3 comprises 11 residues. The germline gives CDR1 ENHRY, CDR2 SYGVKD. With 6 bases removed from V and 8 bases from J, the gap between germline ends came to 8 bases. Study outcomes and limitations: With each seasonal influenza vaccination, the authors suggested, few new T cells are recruited.

TCRdb fed the RT-PCR reads into MiXCR, producing one record per CDR3 protein. The table has about 800,000 distinct CDR3 sequences, 21% seen once. Material: PBMCs from blood, obtained roughly 5 days after vaccination. The chain employs TRBV10-3 and TRBJ2-4, with a tentative D call TRBD1 (6 bases). The TCR sequence derives from a man between 50 and 59 years old who received an inactivated influenza vaccine. The DNA for the CDR3 is TGTGCCATCAGACAGGGCGACATTCAGTACTTC. It specifies CAIRQGDIQYF.